A few counts support the clone carrying this TCR beta chain. TCRdb re-called the 5' RACE reads through MiXCR, storing one row per CDR3 protein. Among over 95,000 distinct CDR3 sequences listed, approximately 18% were seen once. The source of the sample is a study of T cells of healthy individuals. This CDR3 region has 16 residues. Between the trimmed V and J ends, which lost 3 bases and 2 bases, there was a span of 14 bases. Germline V gives CDR1 MGHDK, CDR2 SYGVNS. The J gene is TRBJ1-5, the V gene TRBV25-1; D is ambiguous. The TCR originated in a human donor in good health. The CDR3 coding sequence is TGTGCCAGCAGTGAGGGCTACGGGAACGGCAATCAGCCCCAGCATTTT. Translated: CASSEGYGNGNQPQHF.